This TCR beta chain is drawn from a study of T cell changes during pregnancy in multiple sclerosis. Libraries were prepared by immunoSEQ multiplex PCR; TCRdb keeps only in-frame clonotypes and omits some of them. The sample has 50,000 to 70,000 clones, 93% seen once; the top ten hold about 1.7%. The CDR3 sequence is 16 residues long. The germline gives CDR1 SNHLY, CDR2 FYNNEI. V lost 7 bases and J 2 bases, leaving 19 bases between the germline ends. Sequences were derived from peripheral blood, sampled after pregnancy. This TCR came from a female donor with multiple sclerosis, enrolled in a pregnancy study. This chain connects TRBV2 to TRBJ2-3; perhaps TRBD1 as D (7 bases). The CDR3 reads CASKEGVRGFTDTQYF. CDR3 in DNA: TGTGCCAGCAAGGAGGGCGTCAGGGGGTTCACAGATACGCAGTATTTT.